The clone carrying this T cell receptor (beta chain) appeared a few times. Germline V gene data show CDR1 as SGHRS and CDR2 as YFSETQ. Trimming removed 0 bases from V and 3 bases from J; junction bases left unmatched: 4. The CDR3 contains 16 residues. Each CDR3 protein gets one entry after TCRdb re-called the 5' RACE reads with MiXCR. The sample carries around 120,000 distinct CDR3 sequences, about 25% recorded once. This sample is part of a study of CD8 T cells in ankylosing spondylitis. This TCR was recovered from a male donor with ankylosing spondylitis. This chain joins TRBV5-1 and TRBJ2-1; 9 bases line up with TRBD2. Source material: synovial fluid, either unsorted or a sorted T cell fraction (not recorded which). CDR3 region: CASSLGTSAFYNEQFF. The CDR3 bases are TGCGCCAGCAGCTTGGGGACTAGCGCGTTCTACAATGAGCAGTTCTTC.